In this sample, the clone carrying this T cell receptor beta chain turned up a few times. The source of the sample is a study of identical twins. Each donor was a healthy Caucasian. TCRdb redid the calling of the 5' RACE reads with MiXCR, one entry per CDR3 protein. The data contain about 220,000 distinct CDR3 sequences, 6.5% to 9% of them singletons. These data are also associated with another study on yellow fever vaccine responses in identical twins.

Sequencing was done on a sample of CD8+ T cells sorted from blood. The sequence came from a woman between 18 and 29 years old in good health.

The CDR3 DNA sequence: TGTGCCAGCAGAGCGGGCGAACCCTACGAGCAGTACTTC. Residues: CASRAGEPYEQYF. This chain joins TRBV7-3 and TRBJ2-7, with D tentatively TRBD2 (6 bases). Per germline, CDR1 SGHTA and CDR2 FQGTGA. The CDR3 contains 13 residues. Trimming took off 6 bases at V and 2 bases at J, with 11 bases between the two ends.